Reported below is one T cell receptor (beta chain). Its antigen is currently not known. No clone much larger than this one lies a single base away; base qualities are absent. The CDR3 regions of human TCRbeta chains were subjected to immunosequencing. For the original study's pipeline: Repertoire TCRs were matched against a reference library of SARS-CoV-2-specific TCRs generated with the MIRA antigen-specificity platform. Breadth was defined as the fraction of unique TCRs that were SARS-CoV-2-associated. Depth was defined as the fraction of total T cells that were SARS-CoV-2-associated. Using the MIRA data, each spike-specific TCR was mapped to the spike region that the TCR reacts to and placed in a CD4 or CD8 class. Log10-transformed breadth and depth values were compared by one-way ANOVA with Sidak's multiple comparisons tests. TCRdb carries this immuneACCESS record with in-frame sequences only. Its versions omit some clonotypes, under half of them owing to an unresolved V gene in the studies checked, with the rest unexplained. V and J calls and clone size are given by that table; D and trimming were obtained from the DNA. Present in this sample are 100,000 to 120,000 clones, about 82% of which were seen just once. Clones ranked in the top ten supply approximately 3.3% of the sample.

The sample is drawn from a study of T cell responses to AZD1222 COVID-19 vaccine (dated by TCRdb to the early 2020s). Regarding the research as a whole: AZD1222 recipients given second doses at about 4 weeks or at about 12 weeks were pooled, since spike-specific TCR depth and breadth were not found to differ between the two schedules. A total of approximately 230 trial participants underwent TCR sequencing, of whom 200 to 220 received two doses of AZD1222 and about 26 received two doses of the MenACWY control vaccine. Trial participants were enrolled into age subgroups of 18-55, 56-69 and 70-plus years, which contained about 150, 27 and 61 TCR-sequenced participants, respectively. Summary of the overall study and its limitations: Most participants were white British and females outnumbered males, and the authors suggested that clonal diversity may have been underestimated. The 56-69-year group was small, and its depth increase did not reach significance, likely because of low power. Only 5 to 7 AZD1222 recipients were SARS-CoV-2 seropositive at baseline, limiting conclusions about previously exposed vaccinees. Reportedly, almost half of the unique spike-specific TCRs recognized epitopes lying outside the regions that are mutated in the B.1.351 and B.1.1.7 variants. Because no day 14 peak-response samples were available, the repertoires could be characterized only after the peak T cell response. The vaccine-associated CD4 TCRs covered the entire spike protein, and the dominant responses fell in regions 160-218 and 743-854. A significant rise in spike-specific TCR breadth and depth was observed after two AZD1222 doses relative to day 0 and relative to MenACWY recipients.

The sample's time point label is to be understood as: baseline before first vaccination. Vaccinee samples came from UK trials COV001 and COV002, including a single-blind randomized controlled phase 2/3 trial of AZD1222 (ChAdOx1 nCoV-19) in healthy adults. For TCRbeta chain sequencing, PBMC samples were collected from trial participants at day 0 and at day 28 after the second dose. The germline V and J ends show losses of 5 bases and 4 bases respectively, and no gene match explains 11 bases of the junction. Reading from cysteine to phenylalanine, the CDR3 counts 17 amino acids. Just the 51-base CDR3 DNA is kept, in frame starting at base 1. CDR1 is given as KGHDR and CDR2 as SFDVKD, both from the germline V gene.

The input for sequencing was peripheral blood, taken on day 0 of AZD1222 vaccination. This receptor chain uses TRBV24-1 and TRBJ1-5; the junction holds 9 bases that match TRBD1. This clonotype originated in an adult in good health. Read as DNA, the sequence is TGTGCCACCAGTGCTGCGGGACAGGGAGTCCGAAATCAGCCCCAGCATTTT. This sequence encodes CATSAAGQGVRNQPQHF.